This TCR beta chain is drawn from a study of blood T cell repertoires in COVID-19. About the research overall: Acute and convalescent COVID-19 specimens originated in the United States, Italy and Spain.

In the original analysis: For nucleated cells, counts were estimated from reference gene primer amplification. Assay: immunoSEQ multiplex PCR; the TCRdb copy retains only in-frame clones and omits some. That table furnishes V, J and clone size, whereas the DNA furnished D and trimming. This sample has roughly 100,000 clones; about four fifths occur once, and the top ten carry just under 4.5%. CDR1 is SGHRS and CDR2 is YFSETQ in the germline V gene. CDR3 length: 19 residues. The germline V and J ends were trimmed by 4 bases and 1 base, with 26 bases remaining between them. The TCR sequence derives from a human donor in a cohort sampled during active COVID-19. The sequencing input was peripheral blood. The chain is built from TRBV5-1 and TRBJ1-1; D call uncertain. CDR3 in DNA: TGCGCCAGCAGCCCCTCGACGGGGAGGGTAATTATGAGGAACACTGAAGCTTTCTTT. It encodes CASSPSTGRVIMRNTEAFF.